The clone carrying this T cell receptor beta chain was counted only a few times. Extraction of total RNA produced a minimum of 5.5 micrograms from each sample. The data were obtained in a study of blood T cells in healthy people across ages. Alongside a J-beta primer mix, a sample-barcoded 5' primer served in a second PCR lasting about 7 to 11 cycles. TCRdb passed the 5' RACE reads through MiXCR, listing each CDR3 protein once. The table records over 500,000 distinct CDR3 sequences, about a quarter of them present only once. This CDR3 contains 16 residues. Looked up from germline, CDR1 is KGHDR and CDR2 is SFDVKD. Deletions cut 4 bases from V and 8 bases from J, with 17 bases between. The same data also contributed to another study, on T cells of mothers and their children.

Sequenced sample: blood. This chain joins TRBV24-1 and TRBJ2-6, with D tentatively TRBD1 (5 bases). This clonotype originated in a boy aged 2 to 9 in good health. The CDR3 spells CATSEHQGANTNVLTF. DNA of the CDR3: TGTGCCACCAGTGAGCACCAGGGCGCCAACACCAACGTCCTGACTTTC.